The 22 T cell receptor beta chains in this list originate from one sample, sequenced in a study of blood T cell repertoires in COVID-19. Sequencing used immunoSEQ multiplex PCR; TCRdb keeps in-frame clones, though not all of them. The repertoire consists of some 180,000 clones, with nearly 90% occurring once and the leading ten covering about 22%. Sequencing was performed on peripheral blood. All receptors come from a man aged 55 to 69 with active or convalescent COVID-19.

The chain links TRBV9 to TRBJ2-7; 7 bases are a match to TRBD1. This CDR3 is built from 14 residues. J lost 0 bases, V lost 3 bases, and 3 bases had no gene match. Germline CDR1 and CDR2: SGDLS and YYNGEE. CDR3 amino acids: CASSATGSSYEQYF. CDR3 coding DNA: TGTGCCAGCAGCGCGACAGGGAGCTCCTACGAGCAGTACTTC.

V is TRBV2 and J is TRBJ2-5; 8 bases align to TRBD2. From germline, CDR1 is SNHLY and CDR2 FYNNEI. The CDR3 is 16 amino acids. After removal of 6 bases from V and 6 bases from J, the junction contained 15 bases not matched to a gene. The CDR3, as DNA: TGTGCCAGCAGAATCCTCAGCGGGGGCCAGGGGAAGACCCAGTACTTC. This gives the protein CASRILSGGQGKTQYF.

V usage is TRBV20-1 and J usage is TRBJ2-1, with D perhaps TRBD1 (5 bases). V was pared by 5 bases and J by 8 bases, with 10 bases between. This CDR3 region has 11 residues. Germline CDR1 is DFQATT and CDR2 is SNEGSKA (reference sequence). In DNA form, the CDR3 reads TGCAGTGCTGAGCGCAGGGATGAGCAGTTCTTC. Protein sequence: CSAERRDEQFF.

The chain couples TRBV29-1 to TRBJ2-7; 10 nucleotides agree with TRBD1. CDR1 is SQVTM and CDR2 is ANQGSEA in the germline V gene. The CDR3 totals 20 residues. Trimming removed 6 bases from V and 6 bases from J; junction bases left unmatched: 29. Here the CDR3 reads CSVDFHLTPGQGKRGCEQYF. CDR3 nucleotides: TGCAGCGTCGATTTCCACTTAACTCCGGGACAGGGGAAGAGAGGCTGCGAGCAGTACTTC.

The chain links TRBV11-2 to TRBJ2-2, with D uncertain. CDR1 and CDR2 from the germline V gene are SGHAT and FQNNGV. This CDR3 contains 13 residues. Deletions cut 6 bases from V and 6 bases from J, with 11 bases between. The CDR3 is CASRPIMAGELFF. The CDR3 nucleotides are TGTGCCAGCAGGCCTATCATGGCCGGGGAGCTGTTTTTT.

This sequence joins TRBV6-4 and TRBJ2-7; 9 bases line up with TRBD1. There are 14 residues in the CDR3. The V segment lost 5 bases and the J segment 7 bases; nucleotides outside the gene matches: 9. Germline assignment: CDR1 MRHNA and CDR2 SNTAGT. DNA for the CDR3: TGTGCCAGCAGTACTGAACAGGGGGCGCGGGAGCAGTACTTC. It codes for CASSTEQGAREQYF.

The genes are TRBV19 and TRBJ2-6; maybe TRBD2 (5 bases). V gave up 8 bases and J gave up 2 bases, with 19 bases separating them. CDR3 length equals 17 residues. Germline CDR1 and CDR2: LNHDA and SQIVND (reference sequence). CDR3 nucleotide sequence: TGTGCCAGTCGGCGGTTCGGAACGGGGACTGGGGCCAACGTCCTGACTTTC. Translated: CASRRFGTGTGANVLTF.

This clone is a singleton in its sample. The chain has TRBV9 and TRBJ2-2; no definite D call. From germline, CDR1 is SGDLS and CDR2 YYNGEE. Trimming took off 4 bases at V and 6 bases at J, with 10 bases between the two ends. The CDR3 extends over 13 amino acids. The CDR3 coding sequence is TGTGCCAGCAGCCCCAGAATGGCCGGGGAGCTGTTTTTT. Amino acids: CASSPRMAGELFF.

V usage is TRBV6-1 and J usage is TRBJ1-5; TRBD1 agrees at 9 bases. From germline, CDR1 is MNHNS and CDR2 SASEGT. J gave up 6 bases and V 2 bases, and 5 bases lay outside the gene matches. The CDR3 runs 15 residues. The CDR3 region is CASSEKPGQGQPQHF. In nucleotides, the CDR3 is TGTGCCAGCAGTGAAAAGCCGGGACAGGGTCAGCCCCAGCATTTT.

The chain has TRBV12-3 or TRBV12-4 and TRBJ2-2; D not certain. There are 11 residues in the CDR3. V lost 2 bases and J 7 bases, leaving 2 bases between the germline ends. CDR3 sequence reads: CASSLLGELFF. CDR3 DNA sequence: TGTGCCAGCAGTTTACTCGGGGAGCTGTTTTTT.

The chain carries TRBV11-2 and TRBJ2-2, with 15 bases fitting TRBD2. Germline lookup yields CDR1 SGHAT and CDR2 FQNNGV. The CDR3 is 16 amino acids. J lost 8 bases, V lost 4 bases, and 5 bases had no gene match. In nucleotides, the CDR3 is TGTGCCAGCAGCTCGGGACTAGCGGGGGGAAGTGGGGAGCTGTTTTTT. Protein product: CASSSGLAGGSGELFF.

The V gene is TRBV5-1, the J gene TRBJ2-5; D possibly corresponds to TRBD2 (5 bases). Germline CDR1 and CDR2: SGHRS and YFSETQ. Trimming pared 4 bases from V and 2 bases from J, leaving 9 bases between. This CDR3 comprises 13 residues. CDR3 residues: CASSQPGQETQYF. In DNA form, the CDR3 reads TGCGCCAGCAGCCAACCGGGACAAGAGACCCAGTACTTC.

This clone has just a few counts. The chain uses TRBV5-4 and TRBJ2-7, with D perhaps matching TRBD2 (7 bases). The germline gives CDR1 SGHNT, CDR2 YYREEE (reference sequence). Trimming took off 3 bases at V and 3 bases at J, with 13 bases between the two ends. This CDR3 has 14 amino acids. Here the CDR3 reads CASSSGGSFYEQYF. The CDR3 DNA is TGTGCCAGCAGCTCGGGGGGCTCTTTCTACGAGCAGTACTTC.

This rearrangement joins TRBV24-1 to TRBJ1-2; TRBD1 aligns across 8 bases. The germline V gene encodes CDR1 KGHDR and CDR2 SFDVKD. Trimming took 4 bases from V and 7 from J; bases not matched to a gene: 10. The CDR3 covers 15 residues. The CDR3 nucleotides read TGTGCCACCAGTGACGACACCTGGACAGGGCCTGGCTACACCTTC. Translated, it gives CATSDDTWTGPGYTF.

The CDR3 region has the DNA TGTGCTAGTGGTCCCAGTCGGGGGTACGACATTCAGTACTTC. Translated: CASGPSRGYDIQYF. The V and J genes are TRBV12-5 and TRBJ2-4; a possible D gene is TRBD2 (6 bases). This CDR3 is 14 amino acids long. V was cut by 5 bases and J by 8 bases, with 16 bases left in between. Germline CDR1 LGHNT, CDR2 FRNRAP.

This sequence joins TRBV7-4 and TRBJ2-2; no clear D gene. The CDR3 totals 14 residues. The V and J ends lost 3 bases and 4 bases respectively, with 9 bases between them. Germline V gives CDR1 SGHVT, CDR2 SQSDAQ. In nucleotides, the CDR3 is TGTGCCAGCAGCTTTGAGCTGATCACCGGGGAGCTGTTTTTT. This translates into CASSFELITGELFF.

The chain joins TRBV5-1 to TRBJ1-6; D remains ambiguous. Germline V gene data show CDR1 as SGHRS and CDR2 as YFSETQ. The ends were cut back, 0 bases at V and 11 bases at J, with 15 bases in the middle. The CDR3 has 15 residues. The CDR3, as DNA: TGCGCCAGCAGCTTGGCCATAACGTCGAGAACACCCCTCCACTTT. Translated, it gives CASSLAITSRTPLHF.

This clone has just one count. This rearrangement joins TRBV5-5 to TRBJ1-1, with unresolved D. The CDR3 length is 14 residues. The germline V and J ends were trimmed by 4 bases and 0 bases, with 10 bases remaining between them. The germline V gene encodes CDR1 SGHKS and CDR2 YYEKEE (reference sequence). The CDR3 DNA sequence: TGTGCCAGCAGCCTGAGTACCATGAACACTGAAGCTTTCTTT. Protein product: CASSLSTMNTEAFF.

The chain employs TRBV4-1 and TRBJ2-7, with 7 bases aligning to TRBD1. This CDR3 spans 15 amino acids. V dropped 4 bases and J dropped 3; count of bases not matched to a gene: 9. Germline CDR1 and CDR2: MGHRA and YSYEKL. The CDR3 DNA follows: TGCGCCAGCAGCCTACCAGGGGGAGCAGACTACGAGCAGTACTTC. Its translation: CASSLPGGADYEQYF.

The chain carries TRBV18 and TRBJ2-7; 8 bases agree with TRBD1. This CDR3 has 14 amino acids. CDR1 KGHSH and CDR2 LQKENI come from the germline V gene. The J segment lost 7 bases and the V segment lost 3 bases, leaving 8 bases of the junction unmatched. As DNA, the CDR3 is TGTGCCAGCTCACCCCTCGGACAGGGTAGGGAGCAGTACTTC. Its translation is CASSPLGQGREQYF.

This clone occurred once. The chain carries TRBV6-5 and TRBJ1-1; D unclear. V was cut by 0 bases and J by 7 bases, with 18 bases left in between. Germline loops: CDR1 MNHEY, CDR2 SVGAGI. CDR3 size: 16 residues. The CDR3 loop is CASSYSNIRGLNEAFF. The CDR3 bases are TGTGCCAGCAGTTACTCCAACATTCGTGGTTTGAATGAAGCTTTCTTT.

This clone was detected only a few times. V and J are TRBV7-9 and TRBJ1-1, with TRBD1 as a possible D gene (6 bases). The V end lost 4 bases, the J end lost 0 bases, and 12 bases lay between the germline ends. This CDR3 region has 15 residues. The germline gives CDR1 SEHNR, CDR2 FQNEAQ (reference sequence). The CDR3 sequence: CASSSLGAVNTEAFF. Here the CDR3 DNA reads TGTGCCAGCAGCTCGCTGGGGGCAGTGAACACTGAAGCTTTCTTT.